A selection of T cell receptor beta chains follows, all from one sample in a study of blood T cell repertoires in COVID-19. Sequencing was performed with immunoSEQ multiplex PCR; in TCRdb, only in-frame clones are kept and a portion is missing. The data show around 55,000 clones, roughly 85% seen once. The sequenced sample consisted of peripheral blood. Every receptor here comes from a human donor in a cohort sampled during active COVID-19. Both conserved end residues are trimmed from each CDR3.

j_call v_call cdr3_aa
TRBJ1-3 TRBV15 ATSRSARGAGNTIY
TRBJ2-4 TRBV6-4 ASRLRDRGRIQY
TRBJ1-2 TRBV5-4 ASSPKNNYGYT
TRBJ2-6 TRBV19 ASSSTASGANVLT
TRBJ1-1 TRBV28 ASSLRGTEAF
TRBJ2-5 TRBV21-1 AISPRYQETQY
TRBJ2-1 TRBV11-2 ASSDRQGWDEQF
TRBJ2-1 TRBV7-3 ASSGTSGSKQF
TRBJ2-3 TRBV3-1/TRBV3-2 ASSQGQVSTDTQY
TRBJ1-6 TRBV6-4 ASRTQAGAGNSPLH
TRBJ2-7 TRBV7-2 ASSLGGPPYEQY
TRBJ1-5 TRBV19 ASNPRGGRGWDSNQPQH
TRBJ2-3 TRBV4-3 ASSLMAGGATDTQY
TRBJ1-3 TRBV5-1 ASSGTGYSGNTIY
TRBJ2-1 TRBV7-8 ASSPVGLDGNEQF
TRBJ2-2 TRBV6-5 ASQGARGGELF
TRBJ1-2 TRBV3-1/TRBV3-2 ASSQADRYYGYT
TRBJ2-3 TRBV7-7 ASSPTSGSWYTQY
TRBJ1-4 TRBV2 ASRLTGLQNEKLF
TRBJ2-5 TRBV2 AGRVLGETQY
TRBJ2-1 TRBV20-1 SASGVGVAGEQF
TRBJ2-7 TRBV7-2 ASRRGGSSYEQY
TRBJ1-6 TRBV14 ASSPRLGGNSPLH
TRBJ1-3 TRBV7-9 ASSLRGSGNTIY
TRBJ2-5 TRBV19 ASSRQGWRGGQETQY
TRBJ1-2 TRBV6-2/TRBV6-3 ASSRGTGGDGYT
TRBJ2-5 TRBV6-2/TRBV6-3 ASSWDLSDQETQY
TRBJ1-2 TRBV4-1 ASSQGGGLGGYT
TRBJ2-3 TRBV5-1 ASSQGQTTDTQY
TRBJ2-1 TRBV24-1 ATSDPKRDRGRDEQF
TRBJ1-1 TRBV7-2 ASSLAGRTEAF
TRBJ2-1 TRBV5-1 ASSLVAGWGTRHDEQF
TRBJ1-5 TRBV28 ASRTGQGVGNQPQH
TRBJ2-4 TRBV7-8 ASSLVTSGRRRAKNIQY
TRBJ1-3 TRBV5-1 ASSSAGASGNTIY
TRBJ2-7 TRBV4-2 ASSQDPRPGQGLSYEQY
TRBJ1-2 TRBV29-1 SARDRETNYGYT